The 25 T cell receptor beta chains below come from one sample, sequenced in a study of T cell responses to AZD1222 COVID-19 vaccine. This table comes from immunoSEQ multiplex PCR, and its TCRdb copy is limited to in-frame clones, with some not included. The data show some 150,000 clones, with approximately 87% seen just once and about 4.5% held by the top ten. The source material was peripheral blood, sampled 28 days after the second AZD1222 dose. The receptors shown here come from an adult who received the AZD1222 COVID-19 vaccine.

The chain employs TRBV15 and TRBJ2-1, with unresolved D. Per the germline V gene, CDR1 is LNHNV and CDR2 is YYDKDF (reference sequence). The V end was cut by 1 base, the J end by 4 bases, with 14 bases between. The CDR3 covers 16 residues. The CDR3 nucleotides are TGTGCCACCAGCAGAGCATATGCCGTGATTTACAATGAGCAGTTCTTC. It is translated as CATSRAYAVIYNEQFF.

V is TRBV20-1 and J is TRBJ1-2; no clear D gene. Trimming shortened V by 0 bases and J by 5 bases, and 4 bases separated the two germline ends. Germline CDR1 DFQATT, CDR2 SNEGSKA (reference sequence). The CDR3 extends over 11 amino acids. CDR3 in DNA: TGCAGTGCTAGAGATCTTTATGGCTACACCTTC. It encodes CSARDLYGYTF.

The chain links TRBV5-1 to TRBJ1-3, with D unresolved. CDR3 size: 20 residues. The germline V gene has CDR1 SGHRS and CDR2 YFSETQ. Trimming removed 2 bases at V and 4 bases at J, with 28 bases between. The CDR3 nucleotides are TGCGCCAGCAGCTTTGGCTATAGAAGCTTGTATATGGGAGTCGGAAACACCATATATTTT. Its protein is CASSFGYRSLYMGVGNTIYF.

The chain joins TRBV1 to TRBJ1-5. TRBV1 is a recognized pseudogene. The CDR3 length is 20 residues. The chain's CDR3 is CTSSPEVSRELFYSNQPQHF. CDR3 sequence (DNA): TGCACCAGCAGCCCTGAAGTATCGAGGGAACTATTCTATAGCAATCAGCCCCAGCATTTT.

This clone was seen a handful of times. The chain employs TRBV28 and TRBJ2-2, with D unresolved. There are 12 residues in the CDR3. Trimming left V 9 bases short and J 3 bases short, with 8 bases between. Germline V gene sequence: CDR1 MDHEN, CDR2 SYDVKM. The CDR3 nucleotides read TGTGCCAGTTCCATATACACCGGGGAGCTGTTTTTT. Translating it yields CASSIYTGELFF.

This sequence joins TRBV7-8 and TRBJ1-5, with D uncertain. The CDR3 extends over 15 amino acids. Trimming pared 1 base from V and 7 bases from J, leaving 14 bases between. Germline assignment: CDR1 SGHVS and CDR2 FQNEAQ. The CDR3 coding sequence is TGTGCCAGCAGCTTAGGGGAATCCGGCGGGCAGCCCCAGCATTTT. This codes for CASSLGESGGQPQHF.

This clone was counted a few times. The chain carries TRBV5-6 and TRBJ2-2; 7 bases fit TRBD1. From germline, CDR1 is SGHDT and CDR2 YYEEEE. J gave up 2 bases and V 4 bases, and 5 bases lay outside the gene matches. There are 15 residues in the CDR3. The CDR3 sequence: CASSGGTVNTGELFF. Written as DNA, the CDR3 is TGTGCCAGCAGCGGTGGGACAGTAAACACCGGGGAGCTGTTTTTT.

This clone has a handful of counts. The rearrangement joins TRBV7-9 to TRBJ1-2, with a possible D match to TRBD1 (6 bases). Per the germline V gene, CDR1 is SEHNR and CDR2 is FQNEAQ (reference sequence). The ends were cut back, 5 bases at V and 4 bases at J, with 20 bases in the middle. This CDR3 is 16 amino acids long. CDR3 DNA sequence: TGTGCCAGCAGCCCCAAAGGGGGAGCAACGAGCTATGGCTACACCTTC. This translates into CASSPKGGATSYGYTF.

For this clone: Other DNA sequences from this sample encode an identical CDR3 as well. The J gene is TRBJ2-5, the V gene TRBV12-3 or TRBV12-4; D remains ambiguous. This CDR3 is built from 11 residues. V lost 3 bases to trimming and J lost 4 bases, with 3 bases between them. The CDR3 protein is CASSFGETQYF. The CDR3 region has the DNA TGTGCCAGCAGTTTTGGAGAGACCCAGTACTTC.

This chain joins TRBV2 and TRBJ1-5; weak D call: TRBD1 (6 bases). The germline CDR1 and CDR2 sequences are SNHLY and FYNNEI. This CDR3 has 12 residues. V was cut by 6 bases and J by 7 bases, with 10 bases left in between. The CDR3 spells CASRAQGQPQHF. The CDR3 DNA reads TGTGCCAGCAGGGCACAGGGACAGCCCCAGCATTTT.

J is TRBJ1-4 and V is TRBV19; D may be TRBD1 (5 bases). V lost 0 bases and J lost 5, with 13 bases in between. In germline, CDR1 is LNHDA, CDR2 SQIVND (reference sequence). The CDR3 consists of 16 residues. The CDR3 here is CASSIELGARNEKLFF. CDR3 DNA: TGTGCCAGTAGTATAGAATTAGGGGCAAGGAATGAAAAACTGTTTTTT.

This chain joins TRBV7-6 and TRBJ2-1, with 10 bases fitting TRBD2. CDR3 length: 17 amino acids. Germline CDR1 reads SGHVS; CDR2 reads FNYEAQ. Trimming cost V 2 bases and J 6 bases; bases outside gene matches: 10. The chain's CDR3 is CASSLRASGGAVNEQFF. The DNA for the CDR3 is TGTGCCAGCAGCTTAAGGGCAAGCGGGGGGGCAGTCAATGAGCAGTTCTTC.

The chain links TRBV7-9 to TRBJ1-1, with D unclear. There are 12 residues in the CDR3. V shed 5 bases and J shed 8 bases, with 12 bases lying between them. Germline values: CDR1 SEHNR, CDR2 FQNEAQ (reference sequence). The CDR3 nucleotides are TGTGCCAGCAGCCTCCCATACCGCGAAGCTTTCTTT. This sequence encodes CASSLPYREAFF.

The CDR3, as DNA: TGTGCCAGCAGCCAAACGGGAGGGGGGGCGAACATTCAGTACTTC. It specifies CASSQTGGGANIQYF. The gene calls are TRBV3-1 (or the pseudogene TRBV3-2) and TRBJ2-4; 8 nucleotides match TRBD2. Losses at the gene ends were 2 bases for V and 7 bases for J; bases not matched to a gene: 7. CDR3 length equals 15 residues. Per the germline V gene, CDR1 is LGHDT and CDR2 is YNNKEL (reference sequence).

The chain joins TRBV7-2 to TRBJ1-1; D unresolved. Trimming cost V 1 base and J 8 bases, with 11 bases left between them. The germline gives CDR1 SGHTA, CDR2 FQGNSA. CDR3 length: 13 residues. CDR3 protein: CASSLDFALEAFF. The CDR3 DNA reads TGTGCCAGCAGCTTAGATTTCGCCCTAGAAGCTTTCTTT.

The J gene is TRBJ1-6, the V gene TRBV7-8; 9 bases fit TRBD1. The CDR3 spans 15 residues. The ends lost 2 bases at V and 10 bases at J; junction bases unmatched: 6. Germline-derived CDR1 and CDR2 are SGHVS and FQNEAQ. This chain's CDR3 is CASSLSGQGFSPLHF. CDR3 nucleotides: TGTGCCAGCAGCTTATCGGGACAGGGTTTCTCACCCCTCCACTTT.

This chain joins TRBV7-2 and TRBJ2-2, with 11 bases that match TRBD1. This CDR3 spans 15 amino acids. The V gene's germline CDR1 is SGHTA and CDR2 FQGNSA. Unmatched junction bases numbered 3, after V lost 7 bases and J lost 2 bases. The CDR3 loop reads CASTGTGGNTGELFF. In nucleotides, the CDR3 is TGTGCCAGCACCGGGACAGGGGGTAACACCGGGGAGCTGTTTTTT.

The chain recombines TRBV3-1 (or the pseudogene TRBV3-2) with TRBJ2-3, with 8 bases that match TRBD2. CDR1 is LGHDT, CDR2 YNNKEL, per germline (reference sequence). The junction had 5 bases not matched to a gene; V was cut back by 5 bases and J by 7 bases. This CDR3 is built from 13 residues. DNA for the CDR3: TGTGCCAGCAGCAATAGCGGGACTCATACGCAGTATTTT. This encodes CASSNSGTHTQYF.

This chain joins TRBV3-1 (or the pseudogene TRBV3-2) and TRBJ1-1; D unclear. V was clipped by 0 bases and J by 11 bases, with 13 bases between them. This CDR3 comprises 13 residues. Germline V gene sequence: CDR1 LGHDT, CDR2 YNNKEL (reference sequence). The CDR3 region has the DNA TGTGCCAGCAGCCAAGATTTAAAGGCCCAGGCTTTCTTT. Translating gives CASSQDLKAQAFF.

This clone was detected only once. The chain links TRBV6-6 to TRBJ1-1; the match to TRBD1 covers 7 bases. Germline assignment: CDR1 MNHNY and CDR2 SVGAGI (reference sequence). The CDR3 is made up of 15 amino acids. Trimming at V came to 2 bases and at J to 6 bases, leaving 9 bases not matched to a gene. The CDR3 region is CASSYTTGPGAEAFF. The DNA for the CDR3 is TGTGCCAGCAGTTACACGACAGGGCCGGGCGCTGAAGCTTTCTTT.

This clone showed up just once. The CDR3 nucleotides are TGTGCCAGCAACCAACAAGAGCTGGGCAATCAGCCCCAGCATTTT. Translation gives CASNQQELGNQPQHF. The chain links TRBV5-8 to TRBJ1-5; D not certain. Germline lookup yields CDR1 SGHTS and CDR2 YDEGEE. This CDR3 has 15 amino acids. With 6 bases removed from V and 2 bases from J, the gap between germline ends came to 15 bases.

The genes are TRBV5-1 and TRBJ1-5, with D unclear. The germline V gene encodes CDR1 SGHRS and CDR2 YFSETQ. Between the trimmed V and J ends, which lost 0 bases and 0 bases, there was a span of 10 bases. The CDR3 covers 16 residues. The DNA for the CDR3 is TGCGCCAGCAGCTTGGGGCCACCTTATAGCAATCAGCCCCAGCATTTT. This gives the protein CASSLGPPYSNQPQHF.

V gene TRBV7-2 combines with J gene TRBJ1-2; TRBD1 agrees at 8 bases. The J segment lost 0 bases and the V segment lost 6 bases, leaving 12 bases of the junction unmatched. The CDR3 consists of 17 residues. In germline, CDR1 is SGHTA, CDR2 FQGNSA. CDR3 amino acids: CASRARRDRTPNYGYTF. The CDR3 region has the DNA TGTGCCAGCAGGGCTCGCCGGGACAGGACTCCTAACTATGGCTACACCTTC.

The chain couples TRBV19 to TRBJ2-5, with 13 bases lining up with TRBD2. With 6 bases clipped from V and 4 bases from J, the junction kept 11 bases outside the gene matches. The CDR3 has 17 residues. The V gene's germline CDR1 is LNHDA and CDR2 SQIVND (reference sequence). The CDR3 reads CASRTPTSGGRGETQYF. CDR3 in DNA: TGTGCCAGTAGAACCCCGACTAGCGGGGGGCGTGGAGAGACCCAGTACTTC.

The chain couples TRBV18 to TRBJ1-1; 7 bases line up with TRBD1. The CDR3 length is 14 residues. The germline CDR1 and CDR2 sequences are KGHSH and LQKENI. V gave up 4 bases and J gave up 5 bases; unmatched junction bases: 7. Here the CDR3 reads CASSRPGRGTEAFF. The CDR3 DNA is TGTGCCAGCTCACGTCCGGGCAGGGGGACTGAAGCTTTCTTT.